This entry features one T cell receptor beta chain sequence. The antigen is unknown. Amplification of TCR beta CDR3 regions used RNA transcripts. The library came from an HTBI-primed first-round RT-PCR and a second-round multiplex PCR. MiXCR, applied by TCRdb to the multiplex PCR reads, yields one record per CDR3 protein. The sample shows 660,000 or so distinct CDR3 sequences, over 40% of them seen only once. The CDR3 consists of 11 residues. V was trimmed by 10 bases and J by 6 bases, leaving 12 bases between them. CDR1 is SNHLY and CDR2 is FYNNEI in the germline V gene. The data were taken from a study of Graves' ophthalmopathy and Graves' hyperthyroidism. Broader study findings: Blood also held most thyroid clonotypes expanded above 0.001 frequency. Ophthalmopathy progression predictions by the model showed roughly 75% specificity and over 60% sensitivity.

The origin of this receptor is an adult man with Graves' ophthalmopathy. The chain links TRBV2 to TRBJ1-2; D is unclear. Sequenced: peripheral blood. The chain's CDR3 is CATKNIDGYTF. The CDR3, as DNA: TGTGCCACGAAAAACATAGATGGCTACACCTTC.